This T cell receptor beta chain was identified in a study of blood T cell repertoires in COVID-19 (TCRdb year 2020). Background for the entire study: Samples covering the acute and convalescent phases of COVID-19 were provided by collaborators in the United States, Italy and Spain. Sample metadata almost always included a de-identified subject ID, COVID-19 status, age in years and sex. Deeply sampled blood TCRbeta repertoires from subjects exposed to, actively infected with, or recovered from COVID-19 were included in the dataset. The material from the prospective study consisted of cDNA or gDNA derived from T cells, B-cell-depleted T cells, or PBMCs. The samples were drawn from two sources: the first 160 participants of the ongoing ImmuneRACE study, and 950 to 1,500 subjects contributed by 6 global collaborators. The repertoires were released in a freely available public database intended as a resource for research on the immune response to SARS-CoV-2. HLA class I and class II types, where available, came from metadata supplied by the sample provider rather than from assay-based typing. Points the paper makes about the study in general: How much clinical and demographic metadata was included differed by source and by participant, and the metadata was provided uncurated.

Each collaborating institution followed its own protocols to collect whole blood in K2EDTA tubes. For TCRbeta analysis, collaborator samples were shipped as frozen whole blood, as isolated PBMCs, or as DNA extracted from either sample type. Sequences SGHRS (CDR1) and YFSETQ (CDR2) are obtained from the germline V gene. There are 14 amino acids in the CDR3, from cysteine to phenylalanine inclusive. Here the CDR3 DNA is all that survives: 42 bases in frame from base 1. TCRbeta CDR3 regions were amplified from genomic DNA by means of the immunoSEQ Assay, a bias-controlled multiplex PCR. As for the original processing: The number of nucleated cells in each sample was estimated from the amplification of reference gene primers within the assay. To quantify the absolute abundance of each unique TCRbeta CDR3 rearrangement, sequence reads were collapsed and filtered. Productive Simpson clonality was computed per sample as the square root of Simpson's diversity index over productive rearrangements. The table was pulled from immuneACCESS by TCRdb, which kept in-frame rearrangements only. Such tables lose some clones; where checked, under half of the loss comes from unresolved V genes, and the rest has no known cause. V and J calls and clone size come straight from that table; D and trimming were deduced from the DNA. The table for this sample lists some 150,000 clones; 88% of them were counted only once. The ten largest clones represent 2.3% of the sample.

Regarding this clone: Its recognized antigen is unknown. Compared with germline, one end of the junction differs, possibly owing to a read error.

This chain joins TRBV5-1 to TRBJ2-1, and TRBD2 aligns with 14 junction nucleotides. The TCR sequence derives from a human donor in a cohort sampled during active COVID-19. Material: peripheral blood. The nucleotides read TGCGCCAGCAGGTTGGGACTAGCGGGAGACGGGGAATTCTTC. It translates as CASRLGLAGDGEFF.